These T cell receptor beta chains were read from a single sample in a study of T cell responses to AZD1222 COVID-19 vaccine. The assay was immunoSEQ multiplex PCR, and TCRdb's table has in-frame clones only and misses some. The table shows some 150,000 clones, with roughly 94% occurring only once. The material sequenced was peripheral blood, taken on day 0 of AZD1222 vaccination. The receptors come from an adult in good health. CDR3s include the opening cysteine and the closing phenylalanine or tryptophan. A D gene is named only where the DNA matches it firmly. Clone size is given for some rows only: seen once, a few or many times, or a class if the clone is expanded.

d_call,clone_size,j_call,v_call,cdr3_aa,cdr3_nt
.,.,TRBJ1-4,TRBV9,CASSVSPYEKLFF,TGTGCCAGCAGCGTTTCCCCTTATGAAAAACTGTTTTTT
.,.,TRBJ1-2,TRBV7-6,CASSLAPGGEFYGYTF,TGTGCCAGCAGCTTAGCACCGGGTGGGGAGTTCTATGGCTACACCTTC
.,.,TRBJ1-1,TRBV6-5,CASSPGITNTEAFF,TGTGCCAGCAGCCCGGGCATAACTAACACTGAAGCTTTCTTT
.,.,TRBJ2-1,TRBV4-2,CASSQEASSYNEQFF,TGTGCCAGCAGCCAAGAGGCTAGCTCCTACAATGAGCAGTTCTTC
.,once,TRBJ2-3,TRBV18,CASSPLVSSALPDTQYF,TGTGCCAGCTCACCCCTGGTTTCTAGCGCTTTACCAGATACGCAGTATTTT
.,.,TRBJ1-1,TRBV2,CASSGRYLNTEAFF,TGTGCCAGCAGTGGGCGGTACCTGAACACTGAAGCTTTCTTT
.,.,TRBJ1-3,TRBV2,CASRDRGNTIYF,TGTGCCAGCAGGGACCGTGGAAACACCATATATTTT
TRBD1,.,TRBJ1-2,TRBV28,CASSTQGQNYGYTF,TGTGCCAGCAGTACACAGGGACAGAACTATGGCTACACCTTC
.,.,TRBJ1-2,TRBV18,CASSQRSGVDYGYTF,TGTGCCAGCTCACAAAGGTCAGGGGTTGACTATGGCTACACCTTC
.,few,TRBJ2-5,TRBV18,CASSPPGSGRETQYF,TGTGCCAGCTCACCACCGGGCAGTGGTCGGGAGACCCAGTACTTC
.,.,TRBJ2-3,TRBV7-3,CASSLMGTDTQYF,TGTGCCAGCAGCTTAATGGGGACAGATACGCAGTATTTT
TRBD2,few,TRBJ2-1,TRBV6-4,CASSDSLAGYNEQFF,TGTGCCAGCAGTGACTCACTAGCGGGCTACAATGAGCAGTTCTTC
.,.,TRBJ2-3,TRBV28,CASSLGGTDTQYF,TGTGCCAGCAGTTTGGGGGGCACAGATACGCAGTATTTT
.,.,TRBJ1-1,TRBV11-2,CASSFRGANTEAFF,TGTGCCAGCAGCTTCAGAGGGGCGAACACTGAAGCTTTCTTT
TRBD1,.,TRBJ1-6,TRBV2,CASSGQGPNSPLHF,TGTGCCAGCAGTGGACAGGGGCCCAATTCACCCCTCCACTTT
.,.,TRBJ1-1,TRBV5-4,CASSRDRWSEAFF,TGTGCCAGCAGCCGCGACAGATGGTCTGAAGCTTTCTTT
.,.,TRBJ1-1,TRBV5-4,CASSLGGLNTEAFF,TGTGCCAGCAGCTTGGGGGGGCTGAACACTGAAGCTTTCTTT
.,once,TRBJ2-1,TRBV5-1,CASIKGTPGDEQFF,TGCGCCAGCATCAAGGGGACTCCTGGGGATGAGCAGTTCTTC
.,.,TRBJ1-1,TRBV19,CASSLTWTHLGTEAFF,TGTGCCAGTAGTCTCACATGGACTCATCTGGGCACTGAAGCTTTCTTT
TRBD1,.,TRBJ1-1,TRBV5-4,CASRIDRAPEAFF,TGTGCCAGCAGGATCGACAGGGCCCCTGAAGCTTTCTTT
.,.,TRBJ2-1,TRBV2,CASSYIRGEQFF,TGTGCCAGCAGTTATATAAGAGGTGAGCAGTTCTTC
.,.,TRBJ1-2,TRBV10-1,CASTADTSRGYTF,TGCGCCAGCACCGCGGACACTTCACGGGGCTACACCTTC
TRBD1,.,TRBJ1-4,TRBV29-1,CSVSQGAVEKLFF,TGCAGCGTGTCACAGGGGGCTGTTGAAAAACTGTTTTTT
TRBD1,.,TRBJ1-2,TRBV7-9,CASSNDRGGYTF,TGTGCCAGCAGCAACGACAGGGGAGGCTACACCTTC
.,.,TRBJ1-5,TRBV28,CAVGGGHSNQPQHF,TGTGCCGTGGGGGGCGGGCATAGCAATCAGCCCCAGCATTTT
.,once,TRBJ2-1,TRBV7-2,CASSPPSGLAYNEQFF,TGTGCCAGCAGCCCCCCGAGCGGGTTGGCCTACAATGAGCAGTTCTTC
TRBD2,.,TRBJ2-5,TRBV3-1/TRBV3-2,CASSQLAGGLETQYF,TGTGCCAGCAGCCAACTAGCGGGGGGGTTGGAGACCCAGTACTTC
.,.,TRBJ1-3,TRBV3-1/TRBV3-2,CASSTTPQFSGNTIYF,TGTGCCAGCAGCACCACGCCCCAATTCTCTGGAAACACCATATATTTT
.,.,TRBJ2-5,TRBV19,CASSIVSQETQYF,TGTGCCAGTAGTATAGTTTCCCAAGAGACCCAGTACTTC
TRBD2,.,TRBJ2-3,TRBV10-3,CAISESLLAGGADTQYF,TGTGCCATCAGTGAGTCGCTTCTAGCGGGAGGTGCAGATACGCAGTATTTT
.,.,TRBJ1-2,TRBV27,CASSAGGVYGYTF,TGTGCCAGCAGCGCTGGGGGGGTTTATGGCTACACCTTC
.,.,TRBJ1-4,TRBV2,CASSEGATTANEKLFF,TGTGCCAGCAGTGAAGGTGCGACAACGGCTAATGAAAAACTGTTTTTT
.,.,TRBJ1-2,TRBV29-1,CSVTIGAGGYTF,TGCAGCGTTACAATCGGCGCCGGTGGCTACACCTTC
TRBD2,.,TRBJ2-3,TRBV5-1,CASSLALRGSTDTQYF,TGCGCCAGCAGCTTGGCGTTGCGGGGGAGCACAGATACGCAGTATTTT
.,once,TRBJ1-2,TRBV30,CAWSQDNNYGYTF,TGTGCCTGGAGCCAGGACAACAACTATGGCTACACCTTC
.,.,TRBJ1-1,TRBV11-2,CASSPILNTEAFF,TGTGCCAGCAGCCCAATATTGAACACTGAAGCTTTCTTT
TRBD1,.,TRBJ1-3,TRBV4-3,CASSQTHRGSGNTIYF,TGCGCCAGCAGCCAAACACACAGGGGTTCTGGAAACACCATATATTTT
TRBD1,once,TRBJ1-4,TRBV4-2,CASSQARDRAEKLFF,TGTGCCAGCAGCCAAGCCAGGGACAGGGCTGAAAAACTGTTTTTT
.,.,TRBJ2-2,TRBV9,CASSGTANTGELFF,TGTGCCAGCAGCGGGACAGCTAACACCGGGGAGCTGTTTTTT
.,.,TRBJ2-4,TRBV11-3,CASSLWRETAKNIQYF,TGTGCCAGCAGCTTATGGCGGGAAACAGCCAAAAACATTCAGTACTTC
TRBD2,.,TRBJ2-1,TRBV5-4,CASSPSSGTENEQFF,TGTGCCAGCAGCCCCAGTAGCGGGACGGAAAATGAGCAGTTCTTC
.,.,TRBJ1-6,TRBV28,CASSPQVLGHSPLHF,TGTGCCAGCAGCCCTCAAGTGTTGGGGCATTCACCCCTCCACTTT
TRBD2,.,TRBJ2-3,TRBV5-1,CASSYSGGGSDTQYF,TGCGCCAGCAGCTATAGCGGGGGGGGTTCAGATACGCAGTATTTT
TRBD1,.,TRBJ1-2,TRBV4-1,CASSPDRTTYGYTF,TGCGCCAGCAGCCCGGACAGGACTACCTATGGCTACACCTTC
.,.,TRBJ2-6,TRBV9,CASSSSGANVLTF,TGTGCCAGCAGTTCCTCTGGGGCCAACGTCCTGACTTTC
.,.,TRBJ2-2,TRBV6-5,CASSYAGSGGAGELFF,TGTGCCAGCAGTTACGCGGGTAGCGGCGGAGCCGGGGAGCTGTTTTTT
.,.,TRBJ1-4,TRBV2,CASSDIRATNEKLFF,TGTGCCAGCAGTGATATTAGAGCAACTAATGAAAAACTGTTTTTT
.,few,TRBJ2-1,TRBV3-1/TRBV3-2,CASRYGGGSSYNEQFF,TGTGCCAGCAGGTACGGCGGGGGCTCCTCCTACAATGAGCAGTTCTTC
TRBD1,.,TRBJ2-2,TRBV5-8,CASSPTGPGELFF,TGTGCCAGCAGCCCGACAGGGCCCGGGGAGCTGTTTTTT
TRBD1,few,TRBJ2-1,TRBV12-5,CASGLVLGGNNEQFF,TGTGCTAGTGGTTTGGTACTAGGGGGCAACAATGAGCAGTTCTTC
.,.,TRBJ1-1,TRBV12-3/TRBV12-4,CASSSRANTEAFF,TGTGCCAGCAGTTCCCGGGCGAACACTGAAGCTTTCTTT
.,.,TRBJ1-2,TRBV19,CASSTTPQAAAYGYTF,TGTGCCAGTAGCACAACCCCTCAGGCGGCCGCCTATGGCTACACCTTC